This paragraph covers one T cell receptor beta chain sequence. Its target is not known. Time point defined: pre-treatment baseline. V trimming: 4 bases; J trimming: 8 bases; junction bases outside the gene matches: 10. The CDR3 consists of 15 residues. Germline assignment: CDR1 LGHNA and CDR2 YSLEER. Assay: immunoSEQ multiplex PCR; the TCRdb copy retains only in-frame clones and omits some. The data show some 15,000 clones, with more than 85% seen just once and 1.5% to 2% held by the top ten. These data come from a study of blood T cell dynamics during melanoma immunotherapy. General study results and limits: It remained unknown if the driving T cell clones were melanoma-specific.

V and J are TRBV4-3 and TRBJ2-1; 8 nucleotides align to TRBD1. Sequencing used blood, obtained from a patient treated with checkpoint blockade. The origin of this receptor is a human donor with melanoma. CDR3 sequence (DNA): TGCGCCAGCAGCCCTTTGGACAGGGCGAGGGATGAGCAGTTCTTC. Translation: CASSPLDRARDEQFF.